Listed here are 9 T cell receptor beta chains from one sample, sequenced in a study of tumor and adjacent non-tumor tissue in lung cancer. TCRbeta libraries were built with three rounds of nested PCR, modified from ARM-PCR. TCRdb re-called the multiplex PCR reads through MiXCR, storing one row per CDR3 protein. Among fewer than 100,000 distinct CDR3 sequences listed, 76% were seen once. No cell sorting was done before RNA was extracted from the tissue. Distant lung tissue was collected more than 3 cm away from the tumor edge. Sample: distant non-tumor lung tissue. These receptors all stem from a woman aged 50 to 60 with non-small cell lung cancer.

This clonotype was seen at least ten times. The V and J genes are TRBV28 and TRBJ1-5; D gene unclear. From germline, CDR1 is MDHEN and CDR2 SYDVKM. Trimming pared 0 bases from V and 4 bases from J, leaving 19 bases between. The CDR3 covers 18 residues. CDR3 in amino acids: CASSLWGRSWGKNQPQHF. CDR3 DNA sequence: TGTGCCAGCAGTTTATGGGGCCGTTCGTGGGGAAAAAATCAGCCCCAGCATTTT.

About this clonotype: A read error may produce the germline difference seen at one junction end. This rearrangement joins TRBV10-2 to TRBJ2-7, with D possibly being TRBD1 or TRBD2 (5 bases each). Germline V lookup: CDR1 WSHSY, CDR2 SAAADI. The CDR3 loop spans 11 amino acids. Here the CDR3 reads CARSGGNEQYF. The CDR3 bases are TGCGCCAGAAGTGGGGGTAACGAACAGTACTTC.

Comment on this clonotype: A read error is possible here, since a much larger clone lies one base away. The J gene is TRBJ2-1, the V gene TRBV7-9, with D perhaps TRBD2 (6 bases). Germline V gene sequence: CDR1 SEHNR, CDR2 FQNEAQ (reference sequence). The ends were cut back, 3 bases at V and 2 bases at J, with 11 bases in the middle. The CDR3 runs to 15 residues. This CDR3 reads CASSLIGSPYNEQFF. The CDR3 nucleotides read TGTGCCAGCAGCTTGATCGGGAGCCCCTACAATGAGCAGTTCTTC.

This clonotype was picked up one time. This may be a read error: a much more frequent sequence differs by one nucleotide. The CDR3 region is CASSERGPYEQYF. In nucleotides, the CDR3 is TGTGCCAGCAGTGAAAGAGGCCCCTACGAGCAGTACTTC. The chain joins TRBV25-1 to TRBJ2-7; D ambiguous. Germline V gives CDR1 MGHDK, CDR2 SYGVNS. The germline V and J ends were trimmed by 2 bases and 2 bases, with 7 bases remaining between them. The CDR3 is made up of 13 amino acids.

This clonotype was detected only once. DNA for the CDR3: TGTGCCAGCAGTTCTCCGCGGGACAGGGGGGCGGGAGGGAGTGGCTACACCTTC. This translates into CASSSPRDRGAGGSGYTF. V gene TRBV25-1 combines with J gene TRBJ1-2; TRBD1 aligns across 11 bases. The junction had 18 bases not matched to a gene; V was cut back by 5 bases and J by 7 bases. Germline assignment: CDR1 MGHDK and CDR2 SYGVNS. The CDR3 spans 18 residues.

A word on this clonotype: Here the CDR3 omits its conserved ending phenylalanine or tryptophan, so a read error is the likely source. The genes are TRBV9 and TRBJ1-1; TRBD1 aligns across 7 bases. With V trimmed by 2 bases and J by 1 base, 5 bases remained unmatched. This CDR3 spans 15 amino acids. From germline, CDR1 is SGDLS and CDR2 YYNGEE. The CDR3 reads CASSVSGDRNTEAFL. The CDR3 region has the DNA TGTGCCAGCAGCGTGTCCGGGGACAGGAACACTGAAGCTTTCTTA.

Points on this clonotype: A read error may produce the germline difference seen at one junction end. The rearrangement joins TRBV4-1 to TRBJ2-1; D is possibly TRBD2 (6 bases). The CDR3 has 17 residues. CDR1 MGHRA and CDR2 YSYEKL come from the germline V gene. Here the CDR3 reads CASCQIAVGSSYNEQFF. The CDR3 DNA reads TGCGCCAGCTGCCAGATAGCGGTAGGGAGCTCCTACAATGAGCAGTTCTTC.

V is TRBV30 and J is TRBJ2-2; 7 positions match TRBD1. V was pared by 3 bases and J by 10 bases, with 14 bases of the junction left unmatched. Per the germline V gene, CDR1 is GTSNPN and CDR2 is SVGIG (reference sequence). This CDR3 spans 15 amino acids. CDR3 region: CAWSPKDRITVELFF. The CDR3 DNA reads TGTGCCTGGAGCCCTAAGGACAGGATCACAGTGGAGCTGTTTTTT.

This clonotype is a singleton in its sample. The V gene is TRBV4-1, the J gene TRBJ2-3, with 9 bases matching TRBD2. The V gene's germline CDR1 is MGHRA and CDR2 YSYEKL. CDR3 length equals 16 residues. DNA of the CDR3: TGCACCAAAAGCCAAGTTGGCGGGAGGGCCTCAGATACGCAGTATTTT. Translating it yields CTKSQVGGRASDTQYF.